This TCR beta chain stems from a study of blood T cell repertoires in COVID-19. For the study at large: The study drew acute and convalescent COVID-19 samples from the United States, Italy and Spain. Sample material is recorded as cDNA or gDNA derived from T cells, B-cell-depleted T cells, or PBMCs.

This clone appeared once. Germline V gene lookup returns CDR1 SGHNT and CDR2 YYREEE (reference sequence). The CDR3 contains 14 residues. The junction had 3 bases not matched to a gene; V was cut back by 2 bases and J by 6 bases. As processed by the authors: Amplification of reference gene primers provided the estimated nucleated cell counts. Profiled with immunoSEQ multiplex PCR; TCRdb holds only in-frame clones, not every one. The V and J calls and the clone size are those of that table, but D and trimming were determined from the DNA. This sample has nearly 200,000 clones, with just under 85% found just once. Seattle participants joined during active infection and were tracked over time.

J is TRBJ1-5 and V is TRBV5-4; 9 positions agree with TRBD1. The sample taken for sequencing was peripheral blood. The clonotype was recovered from a man in his 60s with COVID-19, enrolled during active disease. CDR3 nucleotides: TGTGCCAGCAGCTTTGGACAGGGGAGTCAGCCCCAGCATTTT. This translates into CASSFGQGSQPQHF.